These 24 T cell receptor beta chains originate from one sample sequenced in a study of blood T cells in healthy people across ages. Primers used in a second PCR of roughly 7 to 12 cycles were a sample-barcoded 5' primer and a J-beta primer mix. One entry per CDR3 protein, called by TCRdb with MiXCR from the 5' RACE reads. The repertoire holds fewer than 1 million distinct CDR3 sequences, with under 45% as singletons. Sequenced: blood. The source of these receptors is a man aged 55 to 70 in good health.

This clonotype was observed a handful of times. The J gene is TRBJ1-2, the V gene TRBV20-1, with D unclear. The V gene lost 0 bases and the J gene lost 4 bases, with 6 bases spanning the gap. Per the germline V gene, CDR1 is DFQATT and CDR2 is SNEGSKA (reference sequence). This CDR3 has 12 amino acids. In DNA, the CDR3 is TGCAGTGCTAGAGATGAGCGCTATGGCTACACCTTC. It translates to CSARDERYGYTF.

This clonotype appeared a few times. CDR3 loop: CASSVDGNIYGYTF. CDR3 bases: TGTGCCAGCAGCGTAGATGGGAACATCTATGGCTACACCTTC. The chain combines TRBV9 with TRBJ1-2; no reliable D call. The ends were cut back, 0 bases at V and 4 bases at J, with 10 bases in the middle. Germline V lookup: CDR1 SGDLS, CDR2 YYNGEE. The CDR3 spans 14 residues.

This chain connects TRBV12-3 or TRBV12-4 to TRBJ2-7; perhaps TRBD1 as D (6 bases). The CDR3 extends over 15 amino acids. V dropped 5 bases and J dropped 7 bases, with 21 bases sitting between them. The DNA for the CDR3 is TGTGCCAGCAGTAAAGACAGGATACTCCTGAGTGAGCAGTACTTC. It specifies CASSKDRILLSEQYF.

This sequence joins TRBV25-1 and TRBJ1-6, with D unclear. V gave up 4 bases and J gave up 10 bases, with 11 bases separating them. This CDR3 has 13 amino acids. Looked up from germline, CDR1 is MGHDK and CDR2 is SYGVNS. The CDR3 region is CASSVSNRSPLHF. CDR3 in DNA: TGTGCCAGCAGTGTTTCCAATAGGTCACCCCTCCACTTT.

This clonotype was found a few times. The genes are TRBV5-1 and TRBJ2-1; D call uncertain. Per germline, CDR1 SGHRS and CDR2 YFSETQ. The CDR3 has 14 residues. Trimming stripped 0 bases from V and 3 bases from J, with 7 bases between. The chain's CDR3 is CASSLGPDYNEQFF. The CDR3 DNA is TGCGCCAGCAGCTTGGGTCCAGACTACAATGAGCAGTTCTTC.

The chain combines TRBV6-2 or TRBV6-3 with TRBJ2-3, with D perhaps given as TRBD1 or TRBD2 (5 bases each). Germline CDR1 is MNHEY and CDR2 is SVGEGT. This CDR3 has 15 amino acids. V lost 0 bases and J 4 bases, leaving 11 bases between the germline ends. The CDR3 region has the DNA TGTGCCAGCAGTTACTCTGGCAGGGAGTCAGATACGCAGTATTTT. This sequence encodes CASSYSGRESDTQYF.

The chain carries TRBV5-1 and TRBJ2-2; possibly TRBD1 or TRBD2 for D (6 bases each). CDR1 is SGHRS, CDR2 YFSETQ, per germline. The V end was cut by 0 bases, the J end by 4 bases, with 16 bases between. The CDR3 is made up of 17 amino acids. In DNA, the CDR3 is TGCGCCAGCAGCTTGGCCCCCGCAGGGGAGGCCACCGGGGAGCTGTTTTTT. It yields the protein CASSLAPAGEATGELFF.

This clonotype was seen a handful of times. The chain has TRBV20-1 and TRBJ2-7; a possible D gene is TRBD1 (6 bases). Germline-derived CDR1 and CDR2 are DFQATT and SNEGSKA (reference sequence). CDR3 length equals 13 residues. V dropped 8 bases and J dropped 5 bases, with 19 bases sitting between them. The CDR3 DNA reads TGCAGTTGCTTCTCCCAGGGGTTCCACGAGCAGTACTTC. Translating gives CSCFSQGFHEQYF.

This chain's CDR3 is CASIGNGENGYEQYF. In DNA, the CDR3 is TGTGCCAGCATTGGGAATGGGGAAAACGGATACGAGCAGTACTTC. The rearrangement uses TRBV25-1 and TRBJ2-7; D gene unclear. The V gene's germline CDR1 is MGHDK and CDR2 SYGVNS. The ends were cut back, 7 bases at V and 4 bases at J, with 20 bases in the middle. The CDR3 has 15 residues.

The DNA for the CDR3 is TGTGCCACCAGTGATTTCCCCCAAGAGACCCAGTACTTC. This translates into CATSDFPQETQYF. This chain links TRBV24-1 with TRBJ2-5; D ambiguous. The ends were cut back, 1 base at V and 1 base at J, with 3 bases in the middle. In germline, CDR1 is KGHDR, CDR2 SFDVKD. The CDR3 contains 13 residues.

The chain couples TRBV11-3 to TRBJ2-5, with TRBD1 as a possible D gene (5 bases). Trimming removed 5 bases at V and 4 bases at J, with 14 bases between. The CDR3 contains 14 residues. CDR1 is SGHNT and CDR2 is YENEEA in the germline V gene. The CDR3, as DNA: TGTGCCAGCAGCCAGATCAGGGCGGTAGAGACCCAGTACTTC. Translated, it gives CASSQIRAVETQYF.

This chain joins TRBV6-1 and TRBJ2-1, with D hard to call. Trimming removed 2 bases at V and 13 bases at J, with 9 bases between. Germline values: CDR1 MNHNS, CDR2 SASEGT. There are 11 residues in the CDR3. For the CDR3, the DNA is TGTGCCAGCAGTGAAAGAGGTGAACAGTTCTTC. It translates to CASSERGEQFF.

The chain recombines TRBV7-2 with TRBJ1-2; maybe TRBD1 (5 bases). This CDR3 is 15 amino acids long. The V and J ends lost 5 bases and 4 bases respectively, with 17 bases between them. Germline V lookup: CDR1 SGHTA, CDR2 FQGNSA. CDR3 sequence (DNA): TGTGCCAGCAGCCCCGAGGGAGGGGTGGCCTATGGCTACACCTTC. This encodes CASSPEGGVAYGYTF.

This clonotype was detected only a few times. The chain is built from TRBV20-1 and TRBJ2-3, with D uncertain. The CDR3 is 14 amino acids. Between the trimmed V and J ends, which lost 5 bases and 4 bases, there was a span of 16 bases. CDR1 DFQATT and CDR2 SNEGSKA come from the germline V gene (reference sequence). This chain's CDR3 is CSALDQRRADTQYF. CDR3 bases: TGCAGTGCTCTTGACCAAAGACGCGCAGATACGCAGTATTTT.

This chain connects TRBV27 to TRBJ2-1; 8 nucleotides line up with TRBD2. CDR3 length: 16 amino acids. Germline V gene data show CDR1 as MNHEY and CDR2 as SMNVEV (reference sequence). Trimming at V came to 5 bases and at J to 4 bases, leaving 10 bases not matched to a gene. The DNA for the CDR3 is TGTGCCAGCAGTCCGAGGGTAGCGGGGAATTACAATGAGCAGTTCTTC. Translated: CASSPRVAGNYNEQFF.

CDR3 sequence (DNA): TGCAGTGCTAGAGATGGGCCGGAAATGCCCCAGCATTTT. Translating gives CSARDGPEMPQHF. The chain links TRBV20-1 to TRBJ1-5; D gene unclear. Trimming removed 0 bases at V and 9 bases at J, with 12 bases between. This CDR3 has 13 amino acids. Germline lookup yields CDR1 DFQATT and CDR2 SNEGSKA (reference sequence).

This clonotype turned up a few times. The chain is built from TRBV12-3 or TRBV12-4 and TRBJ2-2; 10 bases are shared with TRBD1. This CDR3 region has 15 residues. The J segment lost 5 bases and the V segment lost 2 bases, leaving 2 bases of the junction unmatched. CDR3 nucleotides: TGTGCCAGCAGTTTAAGGGGACAGGGGACCGGGGAGCTGTTTTTT. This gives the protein CASSLRGQGTGELFF.

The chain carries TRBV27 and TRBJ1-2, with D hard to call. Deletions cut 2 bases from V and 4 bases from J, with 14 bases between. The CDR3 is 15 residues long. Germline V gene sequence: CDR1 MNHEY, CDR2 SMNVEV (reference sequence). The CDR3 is CASSLRVGNSYGYTF. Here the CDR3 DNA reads TGTGCCAGCAGTTTAAGAGTGGGGAACTCCTATGGCTACACCTTC.

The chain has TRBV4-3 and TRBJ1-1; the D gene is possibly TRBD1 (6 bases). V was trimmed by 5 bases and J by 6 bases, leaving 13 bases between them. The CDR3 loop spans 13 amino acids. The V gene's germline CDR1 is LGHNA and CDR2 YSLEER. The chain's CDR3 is CASSAGGLAEAFF. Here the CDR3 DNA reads TGCGCCAGCAGCGCGGGGGGGCTTGCTGAAGCTTTCTTT.

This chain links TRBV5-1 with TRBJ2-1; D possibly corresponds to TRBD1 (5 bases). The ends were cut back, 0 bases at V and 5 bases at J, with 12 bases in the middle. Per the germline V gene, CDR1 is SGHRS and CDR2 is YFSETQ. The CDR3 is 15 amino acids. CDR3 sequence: CASSLGPSRDNEQFF. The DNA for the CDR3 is TGCGCCAGCAGCTTGGGCCCGAGCAGGGACAATGAGCAGTTCTTC. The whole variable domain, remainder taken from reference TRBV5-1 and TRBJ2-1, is KAGVTQTPRYLIKTRGQQVTLSCSPISGHRSVSWYQQTPGQGLQFLFEYFSETQRNKGNFPGRFSGRQFSNSRSEMNVSTLELGDSALYLCASSLGPSRDNEQFFGPGTRLTVL.

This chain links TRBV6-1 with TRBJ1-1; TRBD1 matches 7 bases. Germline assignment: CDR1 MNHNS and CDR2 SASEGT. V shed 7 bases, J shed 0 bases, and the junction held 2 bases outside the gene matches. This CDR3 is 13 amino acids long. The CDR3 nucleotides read TGTGCCAGCATCGGGACAGTGAACACTGAAGCTTTCTTT. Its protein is CASIGTVNTEAFF.

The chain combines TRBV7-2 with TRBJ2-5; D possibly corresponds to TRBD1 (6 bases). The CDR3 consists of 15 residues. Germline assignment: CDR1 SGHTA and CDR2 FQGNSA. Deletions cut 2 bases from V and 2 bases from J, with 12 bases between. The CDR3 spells CASSLTQGWQETQYF. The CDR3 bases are TGTGCCAGCAGCTTAACTCAGGGGTGGCAAGAGACCCAGTACTTC.

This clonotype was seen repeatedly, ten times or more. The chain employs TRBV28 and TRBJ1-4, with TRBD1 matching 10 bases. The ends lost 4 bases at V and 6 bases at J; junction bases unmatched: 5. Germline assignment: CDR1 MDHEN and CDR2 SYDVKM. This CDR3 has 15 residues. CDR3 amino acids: CASSSPGTGDEKLFF. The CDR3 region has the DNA TGTGCCAGCAGTTCTCCCGGGACAGGGGATGAAAAACTGTTTTTT.

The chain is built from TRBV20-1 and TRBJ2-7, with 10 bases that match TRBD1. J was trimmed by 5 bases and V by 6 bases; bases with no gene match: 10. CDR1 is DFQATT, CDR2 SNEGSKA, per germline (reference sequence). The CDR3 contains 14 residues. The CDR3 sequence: CSAPGQGSSHEQYF. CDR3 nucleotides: TGCAGTGCGCCGGGACAGGGGAGTTCCCACGAGCAGTACTTC.